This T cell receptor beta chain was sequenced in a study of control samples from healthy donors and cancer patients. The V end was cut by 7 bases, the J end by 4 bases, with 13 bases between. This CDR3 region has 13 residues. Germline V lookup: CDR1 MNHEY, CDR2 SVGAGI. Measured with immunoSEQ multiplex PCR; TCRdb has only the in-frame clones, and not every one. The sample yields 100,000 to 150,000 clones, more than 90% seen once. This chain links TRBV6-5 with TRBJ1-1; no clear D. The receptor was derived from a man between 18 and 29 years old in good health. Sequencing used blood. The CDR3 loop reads CASKQGEGTEAFF. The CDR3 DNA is TGTGCCAGCAAGCAAGGAGAAGGCACTGAAGCTTTCTTT.